This paragraph reports one T cell receptor (beta chain). Its specificity is unknown. This specimen comes from a study of cytomegalovirus exposure and HLA in healthy donors. Study context: Caucasian-associated ancestry cluster membership applied to just over 80% of over 350 genotyped donors. Study observations and caveats: In a later analysis, the majority of CMV-associated beta chains seemingly showed HLA restriction.

PCR employed 60 Vbeta and 13 Jbeta primers. TCRdb keeps only in-frame clones here, not all; method: immunoSEQ multiplex PCR. The sample has more than 95,000 clones, around three quarters seen once. CDR3 length: 15 amino acids. The V gene end was trimmed by 0 bases and the J gene end by 0 bases; junction bases not matched to a gene: 2. Germline V lookup: CDR1 SGHRS, CDR2 YFSETQ. Sequenced material: PBMCs. This sequence joins TRBV5-1 and TRBJ2-7, with TRBD2 identical over 8 bases. The sequence came from a female donor in good health and CMV-seronegative. CDR3 region: CASSLAGLASYEQYF. CDR3 coding DNA: TGCGCCAGCAGCTTGGCCGGACTAGCCTCCTACGAGCAGTACTTC.